The 3 T cell receptor beta chains below were found in one sample sequenced in a study of neurological immune-mediated disorders. TCRdb itself ran the 5' RACE reads through MiXCR, one entry per CDR3 protein. The table shows tens of thousands of distinct CDR3 sequences, with about 9.3% occurring only once. Sequencing was carried out using PBMCs. The receptor source for this set is a woman aged 25 to 39 with HTLV-1-associated myelopathy (HAM/TSP).

This clonotype is classed as medium-sized (0.01 to 0.1%). This chain uses TRBV12-3 or TRBV12-4 with TRBJ1-2; D is ambiguous. This CDR3 has 13 amino acids. Trimming took off 5 bases at V and 2 bases at J, with 9 bases between the two ends. The CDR3 protein is CASSKQPNYGYTF. CDR3 DNA: TGTGCCAGCAGTAAACAGCCAAACTATGGCTACACCTTC.

This clonotype was seen ten or more times. V is TRBV4-2 and J is TRBJ2-1; 8 nucleotides line up with TRBD1. The length of the CDR3 is 17 residues. Trimming removed 1 base from V and 4 bases from J; junction bases left unmatched: 9. Germline V gene data show CDR1 as LGHNA and CDR2 as YNFKEQ. As DNA, the CDR3 is TGTGCCAGCAGCCAAGCCGTCGGGGGACAGGAGTACAATGAGCAGTTCTTC. Its translation: CASSQAVGGQEYNEQFF.

This clonotype was detected many times. V is TRBV2 and J is TRBJ2-1; the match to TRBD2 covers 13 bases. Germline CDR1 reads SNHLY; CDR2 reads FYNNEI. Losses at the gene ends were 3 bases for V and 9 bases for J; bases not matched to a gene: 8. The CDR3 length is 16 residues. The CDR3 here is CASSDKLAGGRGEQFF. CDR3 DNA sequence: TGTGCCAGCAGTGATAAACTAGCGGGGGGGCGCGGTGAGCAGTTCTTC.